This entry lists 10 T cell receptor beta chains sequenced from one sample in a study of patients and donors after allogeneic stem cell transplantation. TCRdb recomputed calls from the RT-PCR reads with MiXCR, one row per CDR3 protein. The table has over 130,000 distinct CDR3 sequences, approximately 37% seen once; the top ten hold less than 60%. Sequenced input: blood, either unsorted or a sorted T cell fraction (not recorded which). These receptors were taken from a human donor who was either an allogeneic HSCT recipient or a stem cell or donor lymphocyte infusion donor (not recorded which). It is not recorded whose cells these are; they may come from a transplant donor.

V is TRBV5-5 and J is TRBJ2-5; TRBD2 matches 9 bases. Germline lookup yields CDR1 SGHKS and CDR2 YYEKEE (reference sequence). The CDR3 consists of 14 residues. Trimming took 3 bases from V and 3 from J; bases not matched to a gene: 3. The CDR3 reads CASSSGLAEETQYF. CDR3 DNA: TGTGCCAGCAGCTCGGGACTAGCAGAAGAGACCCAGTACTTC. Full variable domain (rest looked up from reference TRBV5-5 and TRBJ2-5): DAGVTQSPTHLIKTRGQQVTLRCSPISGHKSVSWYQQVLGQGPQFIFQYYEKEERGRGNFPDRFSARQFPNYSSELNVNALLLGDSALYLCASSSGLAEETQYFGPGTRLLVL.

The CDR3 nucleotides read TGCGCCAGCAGCCATAGGACTAGCGGGGGTTACTACGAGCAGTACTTC. The encoded protein is CASSHRTSGGYYEQYF. V and J are TRBV5-1 and TRBJ2-7, with TRBD2 matching 13 bases. Germline V gene sequence: CDR1 SGHRS, CDR2 YFSETQ. The CDR3 sequence is 16 residues long. V shed 4 bases, J shed 3 bases, and the junction held 7 bases outside the gene matches.

This clonotype was seen more than once but under ten times. V and J are TRBV7-2 and TRBJ2-1, with D possibly matching TRBD2 (6 bases). The V end lost 5 bases, the J end lost 0 bases, and 11 bases lay between the germline ends. Germline values: CDR1 SGHTA, CDR2 FQGNSA. This CDR3 is built from 15 residues. Here the CDR3 DNA reads TGTGCCAGCAGCGGAGTAGCGGTCTCCTACAATGAGCAGTTCTTC. Translated: CASSGVAVSYNEQFF.

The gene calls are TRBV28 and TRBJ1-1; 8 bases fit TRBD1. Germline-derived CDR1 and CDR2 are MDHEN and SYDVKM. Trimming at V came to 2 bases and at J to 4 bases, leaving 9 bases not matched to a gene. The CDR3 totals 16 residues. This CDR3 reads CASSLPGTGRSTEAFF. The CDR3 nucleotides are TGTGCCAGCAGTTTACCCGGGACAGGAAGATCCACTGAAGCTTTCTTT.

The gene calls are TRBV2 and TRBJ1-1; D gene ambiguous. The ends were cut back, 5 bases at V and 1 base at J, with 5 bases in the middle. The CDR3 spans 12 residues. Germline V lookup: CDR1 SNHLY, CDR2 FYNNEI. The CDR3 DNA follows: TGTGCCAGCAGTTACAAGAACACTGAAGCTTTCTTT. This encodes CASSYKNTEAFF.

Concerning this clonotype: A much larger clonotype is one base distant, so this may be a read error. The genes are TRBV9 and TRBJ1-2; no definite D call. There are 11 residues in the CDR3. V shed 3 bases and J shed 4 bases, with 4 bases lying between them. Germline V gives CDR1 SGDLS, CDR2 YYNGEE. The DNA for the CDR3 is TGTGCCAGCAGCGCCAGCTATGGCTACACCTTC. It translates to CASSASYGYTF.

V gene TRBV5-6 combines with J gene TRBJ1-1, with a tentative D call TRBD1 (6 bases). V was trimmed by 4 bases and J by 4 bases, leaving 14 bases between them. The CDR3 is 14 amino acids. In germline, CDR1 is SGHDT, CDR2 YYEEEE. The CDR3, as DNA: TGTGCCAGCAGCCTCGGACAGTGGGGCACTGAAGCTTTCTTT. It is translated as CASSLGQWGTEAFF.

This clonotype has just a few counts. The chain has TRBV9 and TRBJ1-1; the D gene is possibly TRBD1 (5 bases). The CDR3 contains 15 residues. The germline gives CDR1 SGDLS, CDR2 YYNGEE. Trimming left V 2 bases short and J 0 bases short, with 11 bases between. CDR3 coding DNA: TGTGCCAGCAGCGTGGGGGATGTCGTGAACACTGAAGCTTTCTTT. Amino acid sequence: CASSVGDVVNTEAFF.

The gene calls are TRBV4-2 and TRBJ1-6; 7 bases match TRBD1. CDR3 length: 14 residues. V shed 1 base, J shed 10 bases, and the junction held 4 bases outside the gene matches. CDR1 and CDR2 (germline): LGHNA, YNFKEQ. In DNA form, the CDR3 reads TGTGCCAGCAGCCAAGGACAGGGACGGTCACCCCTCCACTTT. The encoded protein is CASSQGQGRSPLHF.

Ten or more counts support this clonotype. The rearrangement uses TRBV24-1 and TRBJ2-1; D is uncertain. V was pared by 5 bases and J by 4 bases, with 14 bases between. Per the germline V gene, CDR1 is KGHDR and CDR2 is SFDVKD. There are 15 residues in the CDR3. The CDR3 reads CATSVSYRPYNEQFF. DNA of the CDR3: TGTGCCACCAGTGTTTCCTACCGACCGTACAATGAGCAGTTCTTC.